The T cell receptor beta chain under discussion was sequenced for a study of blood T cell repertoires in COVID-19 (dated by TCRdb to 2018 to 2021). About the study as a whole: Samples from collaborators originated in the United States, Italy and Spain and spanned both the acute and convalescent phases of COVID-19. The material from the prospective study consisted of cDNA or gDNA derived from T cells, B-cell-depleted T cells, or PBMCs. The dataset comprised deeply sampled blood TCRbeta repertoires from subjects exposed to, actively infected with, or recovered from COVID-19. The repertoires were released in a freely available public database meant as a resource for research on the immune response to SARS-CoV-2. The samples were drawn from two sources: the first 160 participants of the ongoing ImmuneRACE study, and fewer than 1,500 subjects contributed by 6 global collaborators. A de-identified subject ID, COVID-19 status, age in years and sex were almost always included in the sample metadata. Where available, HLA class I and class II types were obtained from metadata supplied by the sample provider rather than from assay-based typing.

TCRbeta CDR3 regions were amplified from genomic DNA by means of the immunoSEQ Assay, a bias-controlled multiplex PCR. The study's processing was this. Within the assay, amplification of reference gene primers was used to estimate how many nucleated cells each sample contained. To quantify the absolute abundance of each unique TCRbeta CDR3 rearrangement, sequence reads were collapsed and filtered. Productive Simpson clonality was computed per sample as the square root of Simpson's diversity index over productive rearrangements. TCRdb retrieved this table from immuneACCESS and kept in-frame rearrangements only. Not all clones are present; in checked studies, unresolved V genes account for under half, and no reason is known for the remainder. The DNA was the basis for D and trimming; V, J and clone size are from that table. The sample records 150,000 or so clones, around four fifths of which are singletons. The top ten clonotypes cover about 24% of the sample.

In this sample, this clone turned up once. It lacks a known antigen. Per-base qualities were not stored, and no clone one base away is much larger. The sample contains more than one DNA sequence encoding this CDR3. What the study reported, not specific to this receptor: Clinical and demographic metadata were provided uncurated, with the amount varying by source and participant.

Collaborating institutions collected whole blood in K2EDTA tubes following their own protocols. Collaborator samples were shipped for TCRbeta analysis as frozen whole blood, isolated PBMCs, or DNA extracted from either sample type. CDR1 and CDR2 were assigned from the germline V gene as SGHRS and YFSETQ. Counted from cysteine to phenylalanine, this CDR3 has 14 amino acids. The sequence is cut down to CDR3 DNA, 42 bases in frame from base 1. The junction carries 10 bases between V and J, which are trimmed by 3 bases and 1 base respectively. The sample taken for sequencing was peripheral blood. This clonotype was sampled from an elderly woman with acute or convalescent COVID-19. Rearrangement joined TRBV5-1 to TRBJ1-1, with TRBD1 perhaps the D gene, on 5 matching bases. The DNA reads TGCGCCAGCAGCTCCCAGGGTCAGAACACTGAAGCTTTCTTT. It specifies CASSSQGQNTEAFF.